A selection of T cell receptor beta chains follows, all from one sample in a study of blood T cells in healthy people across ages. TCRdb independently ran MiXCR on the 5' RACE reads; one entry per CDR3 protein. The sample records about 770,000 distinct CDR3 sequences, under 55% being singletons. Sequencing input: blood. The source is a man aged 55-75 years in good health. The CDR3 runs from the conserved cysteine through the conserved F or W. The D gene is left open where the match is weak. Rows may omit the clone size; those that give it use once, few, many or a size class.

j_call cdr3_length d_call v_call clone_size cdr3_aa cdr3_nt
TRBJ1-1 13 TRBD1 TRBV4-1 NA CASREQGCTEAFF TGCGCCAGCAGAGAACAGGGGTGTACTGAAGCTTTCTTT
TRBJ2-1 15 TRBD2 TRBV6-6 few CASSLGSGAYNEQFF TGTGCCAGCAGTTTAGGTAGCGGGGCCTACAATGAGCAGTTCTTC
TRBJ1-6 16 TRBD1 TRBV7-2 NA CASSFRQPGQYSPLHF TGTGCCAGCAGCTTCCGCCAGCCGGGACAGTATTCACCCCTCCACTTT
TRBJ1-1 16 NA TRBV20-1 NA CSAPRPNRSGNTEAFF TGCAGTGCTCCAAGGCCAAATCGTTCGGGGAACACTGAAGCTTTCTTT
TRBJ2-1 16 NA TRBV7-8 NA CASSLAGGRVYNEQFF TGTGCCAGCAGCTTAGCGGGTGGTCGGGTCTACAATGAGCAGTTCTTC
TRBJ1-2 14 NA TRBV3-1 NA CASSYGTGNDGYTF TGTGCCAGCAGCTATGGTACAGGGAACGATGGCTACACCTTC
TRBJ2-5 16 TRBD2 TRBV2 few CASSERRGGVGETQYF TGTGCCAGCAGTGAACGACGGGGGGGCGTTGGGGAGACCCAGTACTTC
TRBJ2-5 15 NA TRBV7-9 few CASSLWIGVGETQYF TGTGCCAGCAGCTTATGGATCGGGGTCGGGGAGACCCAGTACTTC
TRBJ2-1 15 NA TRBV20-1 many CSARAVFVQNNEQFF TGCAGTGCTAGAGCGGTCTTCGTCCAGAACAATGAGCAGTTCTTC
TRBJ1-2 14 NA TRBV12-3/TRBV12-4 many CASSATGLYSGYTF TGTGCCAGCAGTGCGACAGGCCTCTATAGCGGCTACACCTTC
TRBJ2-3 18 NA TRBV5-1 NA CASSPGASGPRSTDTQYF TGCGCCAGCAGCCCCGGGGCGAGCGGCCCTAGGAGCACAGATACGCAGTATTTT
TRBJ1-4 14 TRBD1 TRBV7-2 NA CASSDTGGVEKLFF TGTGCCAGCAGTGATACAGGGGGCGTAGAAAAACTGTTTTTT
TRBJ2-7 15 TRBD2 TRBV7-2 NA CASSRTSGISYEQYF TGTGCCAGCAGCCGGACTAGCGGGATCTCCTACGAGCAGTACTTC
TRBJ2-5 15 TRBD1 TRBV24-1 few CATSDFSRGPETQYF TGTGCCACTAGTGATTTCTCCAGGGGGCCAGAGACCCAGTACTTC
TRBJ2-5 15 TRBD2 TRBV20-1 NA CRARDRTSRWGTQYF TGCAGGGCTAGAGATCGGACTAGTCGTTGGGGGACCCAGTACTTC
TRBJ1-3 11 NA TRBV12-3/TRBV12-4 few CASSSRNTIYF TGTGCCAGCAGTTCTAGAAACACCATATATTTT
TRBJ2-2 17 TRBD2 TRBV11-1 NA CASNSDRLAGFTGELFF TGTGCCAGCAACTCTGACCGCTTAGCGGGGTTCACCGGGGAGCTGTTTTTT
TRBJ2-3 15 TRBD2 TRBV7-2 NA CASTLGRGAVDTQYF TGTGCCAGCACCCTAGGGCGGGGGGCTGTAGATACGCAGTATTTT
TRBJ2-5 14 NA TRBV7-8 few CASSWGTHQETQYF TGTGCCAGCAGCTGGGGAACTCACCAAGAGACCCAGTACTTC
TRBJ1-6 16 NA TRBV5-4 NA CASSLGHRTDNSPLHF TGTGCCAGCAGCCTCGGACACCGCACCGATAATTCACCCCTCCACTTT
TRBJ2-1 16 TRBD2 TRBV19 NA CASSIPAGGAGVEQFF TGTGCCAGTAGTATACCAGCGGGGGGAGCCGGAGTTGAGCAGTTCTTC
TRBJ2-2 15 NA TRBV29-1 NA CSVEGGGGNTGELFF TGCAGCGTTGAGGGTGGGGGCGGAAACACCGGGGAGCTGTTTTTT
TRBJ2-5 13 NA TRBV10-3 few CAISETPEETQYF TGTGCCATCAGTGAGACGCCAGAAGAGACCCAGTACTTC
TRBJ2-5 13 NA TRBV24-1 NA CATSDLTNNEQYF TGTGCCACCAGTGATTTGACAAACAATGAGCAGTACTTC
TRBJ2-1 11 NA TRBV14 NA CASSHAGTQFF TGTGCCAGCAGCCATGCGGGGACCCAGTTCTTC
TRBJ2-1 17 NA TRBV5-1 NA CASSLELGRFGGNEQFF TGCGCCAGCAGCTTGGAGCTAGGACGGTTTGGGGGCAATGAGCAGTTCTTC
TRBJ2-5 14 NA TRBV27 NA CASSPDFVGETQYF TGTGCCAGCAGTCCAGACTTCGTAGGGGAGACCCAGTACTTC
TRBJ2-7 11 NA TRBV28 NA CASRRYGEQYF TGTGCCAGCAGGAGATATGGCGAGCAGTACTTC
TRBJ2-6 18 NA TRBV27 few CASSLSMGSYSGANVLTF TGTGCCAGCAGTTTATCGATGGGCAGCTACTCTGGGGCCAACGTCCTGACTTTC
TRBJ2-1 15 TRBD2 TRBV10-3 few CAIRDLADSYNEQFF TGTGCCATCAGGGATCTAGCGGACTCCTACAATGAGCAGTTCTTC
TRBJ1-4 14 NA TRBV4-3 once CASSQQGGREKLFF TGCGCCAGCAGCCAACAGGGAGGACGGGAAAAACTGTTTTTT
TRBJ1-4 14 NA TRBV5-6 NA CASSLGQQNEKLFF TGTGCCAGCAGCTTGGGCCAGCAGAATGAAAAACTGTTTTTT